This T cell receptor beta chain was identified during a study of CD8+ T cells in alopecia areata. Treatment denoted: oral pan-JAK inhibitor, 5-10 mg twice daily. Alopecia areata patients gave lesional scalp punch biopsies and peripheral blood samples. Study results and limitations: Resident alphabeta T-cell populations of normal skin are likewise subject to sequencing in scalp samples. The treated group had a single nonresponder, limiting CD8+ expansion-response conclusions. In patients, TCRs were shared less clearly than in mice, and HLA may possibly be involved.

A remark on this clone: What it binds is not known.

Extraction and reverse transcription of RNA yielded cDNA as the sequencing template. Profiling relied on immunoSEQ multiplex PCR, and the TCRdb table lists in-frame clones only, not all of them. The data contain around 150,000 clones, less than 80% of them seen just once; the ten biggest clones take up 11% to 15%. CDR3 length: 13 amino acids. Germline values: CDR1 SQVTM, CDR2 ANQGSEA. Trimming took 7 bases from V and 4 from J; bases not matched to a gene: 9. Material: CD4+ T cells sorted from blood, obtained at week 24, from a patient treated with tofacitinib. The receptor comes from a human donor with alopecia areata. This chain connects TRBV29-1 to TRBJ2-5; 7 nucleotides align to TRBD1. As DNA, the CDR3 is TGCAGCGGGCAAGGGGGCGCGACAGAGACCCAGTACTTC. It encodes CSGQGGATETQYF. The full variable domain, with the rest looked up from reference TRBV29-1 and TRBJ2-5, is SAVISQKPSRDICQRGTSLTIQCQVDSQVTMMFWYRQQPGQSLTLIATANQGSEATYESGFVIDKFPISRPNLTFSTLTVSNMSPEDSSIYLCSGQGGATETQYFGPGTRLLVL.